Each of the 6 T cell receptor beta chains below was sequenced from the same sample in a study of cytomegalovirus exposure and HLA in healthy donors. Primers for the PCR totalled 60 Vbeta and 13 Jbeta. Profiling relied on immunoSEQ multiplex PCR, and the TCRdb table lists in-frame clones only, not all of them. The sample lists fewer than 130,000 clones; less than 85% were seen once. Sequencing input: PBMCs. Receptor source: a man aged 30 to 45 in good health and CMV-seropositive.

This chain's CDR3 is CASSPDRQENSPLHF. The CDR3, as DNA: TGTGCCAGCAGCCCCGACCGACAGGAGAACTCACCCCTCCACTTT. This chain joins TRBV7-2 and TRBJ1-6; D might be TRBD1 (6 bases). CDR3 size: 15 residues. The V and J ends lost 5 bases and 10 bases respectively, with 18 bases between them. Germline CDR1 and CDR2: SGHTA and FQGNSA.

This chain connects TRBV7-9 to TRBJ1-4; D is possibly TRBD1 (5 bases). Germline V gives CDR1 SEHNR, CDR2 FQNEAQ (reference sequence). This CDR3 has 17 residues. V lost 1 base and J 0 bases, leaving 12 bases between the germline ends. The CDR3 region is CASSLGQGYATNEKLFF. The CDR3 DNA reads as TGTGCCAGCAGCTTAGGCCAGGGCTATGCAACTAATGAAAAACTGTTTTTT.

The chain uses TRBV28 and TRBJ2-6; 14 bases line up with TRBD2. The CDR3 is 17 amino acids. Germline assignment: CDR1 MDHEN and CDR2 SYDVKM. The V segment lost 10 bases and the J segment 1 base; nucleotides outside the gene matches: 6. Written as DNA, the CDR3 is TGTGCCACCTCAAGACTAGCGGGGGGGTCTGGGGCCAACGTCCTGACTTTC. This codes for CATSRLAGGSGANVLTF.

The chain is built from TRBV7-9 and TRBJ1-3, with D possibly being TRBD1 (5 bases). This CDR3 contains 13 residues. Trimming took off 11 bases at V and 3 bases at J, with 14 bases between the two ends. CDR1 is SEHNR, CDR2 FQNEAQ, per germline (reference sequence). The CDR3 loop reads CAGNKGLGNTIYF. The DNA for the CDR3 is TGTGCCGGCAACAAGGGGCTTGGAAACACCATATATTTT.

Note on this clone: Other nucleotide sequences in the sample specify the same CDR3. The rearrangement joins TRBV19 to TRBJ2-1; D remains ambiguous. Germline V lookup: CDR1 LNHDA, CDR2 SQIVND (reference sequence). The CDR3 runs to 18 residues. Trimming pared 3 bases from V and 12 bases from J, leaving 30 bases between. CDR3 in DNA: TGTGCCAGTAGTATGGAGTTTCCGGCCCGTCTGAAGACTCATGGGCAGTTCTTC. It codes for CASSMEFPARLKTHGQFF.

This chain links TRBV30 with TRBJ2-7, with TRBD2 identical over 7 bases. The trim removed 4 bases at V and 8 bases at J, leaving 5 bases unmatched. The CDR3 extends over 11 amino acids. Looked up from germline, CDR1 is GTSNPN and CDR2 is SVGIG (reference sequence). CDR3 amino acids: CAWMRLAQQYF. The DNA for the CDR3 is TGTGCCTGGATGAGACTAGCCCAGCAGTACTTC.